Below are 14 T cell receptor beta chains sequenced from a single sample in a study of shared clonotypes between healthy human individuals. Selected positively for CCR7 and CD45RO-negative, naive CD8 cells excluded terminally differentiated effector memory CD45RA+ cells. The table came from immunoSEQ multiplex PCR; TCRdb's copy has only in-frame clones and leaves some out. Of around 1,900,000 clones in the sample, roughly 95% are singletons; the top ten hold about 1.6%. The source material was naive CD8+ T cells from PBMCs. The receptor set was obtained from a man between 18 and 35 years old in good health. Some clones in this sample may be carry-over from other donors' samples.

CDR3 protein: CASSLSRDRAQYF. The DNA for the CDR3 is TGTGCCAGCAGCTTGTCCCGGGACAGGGCGCAGTATTTT. The V call is TRBV5-6, the J call TRBJ2-3; 9 nucleotides match TRBD1. V lost 1 base, J lost 10 bases, and 4 bases stayed unmatched. The CDR3 covers 13 residues. CDR1 is SGHDT, CDR2 YYEEEE, per germline.

The chain combines TRBV4-1 with TRBJ2-4; D uncertain. The CDR3 is 19 residues long. Trimming took 0 bases from V and 0 from J, leaving 18 bases between them. The germline V gene encodes CDR1 MGHRA and CDR2 YSYEKL. The CDR3, as DNA: TGCGCCAGCAGCCAAGATGACCGGGTTGGGTTACTAGCCAAAAACATTCAGTACTTC. Protein product: CASSQDDRVGLLAKNIQYF.

Only one count was recorded for this clone. This sequence joins TRBV4-1 and TRBJ2-5; 14 nucleotides agree with TRBD2. The J segment lost 5 bases and the V segment lost 3 bases, leaving 17 bases of the junction unmatched. This CDR3 region has 20 residues. The germline CDR1 and CDR2 sequences are MGHRA and YSYEKL. CDR3 nucleotides: TGCGCCAGCAGCCACCCGGCCCGGAGACTAGCGGGAGGGCCGGGGGAGACCCAGTACTTC. Protein: CASSHPARRLAGGPGETQYF.

V and J are TRBV13 and TRBJ1-4; D gene ambiguous. Germline V gene data show CDR1 as PRHDT and CDR2 as FYEKMQ (reference sequence). This CDR3 is built from 14 residues. Trimming removed 1 base at V and 5 bases at J, with 8 bases between. In nucleotides, the CDR3 is TGTGCCAGCAGCTTAGAGCGGGTAAATGAAAAACTGTTTTTT. Translated: CASSLERVNEKLFF.

This chain uses TRBV9 with TRBJ2-7; tentatively, D is TRBD2 (6 bases). The CDR3 runs 15 residues. V lost 2 bases, J lost 0 bases, and 12 bases lay in between. Germline-derived CDR1 and CDR2 are SGDLS and YYNGEE. The CDR3 reads CASSVSRDFSYEQYF. CDR3 in DNA: TGTGCCAGCAGCGTTTCTCGGGACTTCTCCTACGAGCAGTACTTC.

J is TRBJ1-2 and V is TRBV7-9; 12 nucleotides line up with TRBD1. The CDR3 loop spans 18 amino acids. The trim removed 0 bases at V and 8 bases at J, leaving 13 bases unmatched. The germline CDR1 and CDR2 sequences are SEHNR and FQNEAQ (reference sequence). In DNA form, the CDR3 reads TGTGCCAGCAGCTTAGCGTCAAAGGGGACAGGGGGCGCGAGGGGCTACACCTTC. It codes for CASSLASKGTGGARGYTF.

The V and J genes are TRBV7-6 and TRBJ2-7; 7 bases align to TRBD1. The junction had 6 bases not matched to a gene; V was cut back by 5 bases and J by 2 bases. The CDR3 covers 14 residues. Per the germline V gene, CDR1 is SGHVS and CDR2 is FNYEAQ. This chain's CDR3 is CASSLQGSPYEQYF. In nucleotides, the CDR3 is TGTGCCAGCAGCCTACAGGGGAGCCCCTACGAGCAGTACTTC.

This rearrangement joins TRBV4-3 to TRBJ1-2; the match to TRBD1 covers 7 bases. The CDR3 spans 14 residues. Unmatched junction bases numbered 10, after V lost 4 bases and J lost 8 bases. Germline V gene lookup returns CDR1 LGHNA and CDR2 YSLEER. CDR3 sequence (DNA): TGCGCCAGCAGCCCCTGGGACAGCAGCTGGGGCTACACCTTC. Its translation: CASSPWDSSWGYTF.

Note on this clone: Other DNA variants within this sample encode the same CDR3. The chain employs TRBV11-2 and TRBJ2-1; 8 bases match TRBD2. This CDR3 has 13 amino acids. The V segment lost 5 bases and the J segment 6 bases; nucleotides outside the gene matches: 3. Germline lookup yields CDR1 SGHAT and CDR2 FQNNGV. As DNA, the CDR3 is TGTGCCAGCAGCCGGGGGGGGCCCAATGAGCAGTTCTTC. It translates to CASSRGGPNEQFF.

The V and J genes are TRBV6-6 and TRBJ2-1; no definite D call. The V gene lost 2 bases and the J gene lost 10 bases, with 18 bases spanning the gap. The CDR3 is 15 amino acids. Germline V lookup: CDR1 MNHNY, CDR2 SVGAGI (reference sequence). The CDR3 region is CASSYQDPTRGEQFF. CDR3 DNA: TGTGCCAGCAGTTACCAGGATCCTACAAGAGGAGAGCAGTTCTTC.

The V gene is TRBV7-2, the J gene TRBJ2-7, with TRBD2 matching over 12 bases. With V trimmed by 4 bases and J by 2 bases, 6 bases remained unmatched. Per germline, CDR1 SGHTA and CDR2 FQGNSA. The CDR3 has 16 amino acids. This CDR3 reads CASSSITSGGTYEQYF. The CDR3 nucleotides are TGTGCCAGCAGCTCCATCACTAGCGGGGGGACCTACGAGCAGTACTTC.

V gene TRBV11-2 combines with J gene TRBJ2-7, with 10 positions matching TRBD1. The CDR3 is made up of 16 amino acids. The J segment lost 2 bases and the V segment lost 6 bases, leaving 10 bases of the junction unmatched. Germline CDR1 and CDR2: SGHAT and FQNNGV. CDR3 protein: CASRQKPGTGAYEQYF. The CDR3 bases are TGTGCCAGCAGGCAAAAACCCGGGACAGGGGCCTACGAGCAGTACTTC.

The rearrangement uses TRBV25-1 and TRBJ2-7; TRBD1 agrees at 7 bases. The V segment lost 4 bases and the J segment 3 bases; nucleotides outside the gene matches: 3. The CDR3 totals 13 residues. Looked up from germline, CDR1 is MGHDK and CDR2 is SYGVNS. CDR3 sequence (DNA): TGTGCCAGCAGTGTTGGGACAGACTACGAGCAGTACTTC. This codes for CASSVGTDYEQYF.

The J gene is TRBJ2-1, the V gene TRBV19; D unresolved. The CDR3 extends over 16 amino acids. Trimming stripped 2 bases from V and 0 bases from J, with 11 bases between. Germline CDR1 LNHDA, CDR2 SQIVND (reference sequence). Here the CDR3 DNA reads TGTGCCAGTAGTATAAGTCCGGGTATCTCCTACAATGAGCAGTTCTTC. Protein: CASSISPGISYNEQFF.